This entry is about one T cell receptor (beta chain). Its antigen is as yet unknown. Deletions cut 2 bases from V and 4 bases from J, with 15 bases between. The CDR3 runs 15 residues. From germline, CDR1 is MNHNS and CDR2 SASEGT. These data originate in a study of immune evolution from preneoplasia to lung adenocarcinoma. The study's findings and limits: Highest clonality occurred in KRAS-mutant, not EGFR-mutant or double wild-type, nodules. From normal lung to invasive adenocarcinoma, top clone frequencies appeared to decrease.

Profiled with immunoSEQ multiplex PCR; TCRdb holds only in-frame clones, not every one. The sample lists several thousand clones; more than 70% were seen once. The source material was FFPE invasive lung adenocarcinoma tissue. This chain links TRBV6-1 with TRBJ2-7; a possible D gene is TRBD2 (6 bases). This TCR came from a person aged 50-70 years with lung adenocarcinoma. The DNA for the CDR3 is TGTGCCAGCAGTGAAAGTATGAGGAGGGAGTACGAGCAGTACTTC. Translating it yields CASSESMRREYEQYF.